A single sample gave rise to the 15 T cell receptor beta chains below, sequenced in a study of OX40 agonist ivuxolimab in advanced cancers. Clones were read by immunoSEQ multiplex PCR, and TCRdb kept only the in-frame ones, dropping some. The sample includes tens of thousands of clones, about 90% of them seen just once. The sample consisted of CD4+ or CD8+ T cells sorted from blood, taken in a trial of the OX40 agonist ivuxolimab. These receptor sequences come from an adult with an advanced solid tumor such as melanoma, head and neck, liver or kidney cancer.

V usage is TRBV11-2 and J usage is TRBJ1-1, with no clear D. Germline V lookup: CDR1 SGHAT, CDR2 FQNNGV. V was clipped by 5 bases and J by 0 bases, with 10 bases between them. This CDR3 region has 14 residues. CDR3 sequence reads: CASSPSTVNTEAFF. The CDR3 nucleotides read TGTGCCAGCAGCCCCTCCACTGTGAACACTGAAGCTTTCTTT. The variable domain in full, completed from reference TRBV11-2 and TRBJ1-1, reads EAGVAQSPRYKIIEKRQSVAFWCNPISGHATLYWYQQILGQGPKLLIQFQNNGVVDDSQLPKDRFSAERLKGVDSTLKIQPAKLEDSAVYLCASSPSTVNTEAFFGQGTRLTVV.

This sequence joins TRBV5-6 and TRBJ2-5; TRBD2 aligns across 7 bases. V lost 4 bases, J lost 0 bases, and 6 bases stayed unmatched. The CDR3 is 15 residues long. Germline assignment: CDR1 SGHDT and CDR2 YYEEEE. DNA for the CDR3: TGTGCCAGCAGCGGGAGGCGGGGGAACCAAGAGACCCAGTACTTC. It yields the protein CASSGRRGNQETQYF.

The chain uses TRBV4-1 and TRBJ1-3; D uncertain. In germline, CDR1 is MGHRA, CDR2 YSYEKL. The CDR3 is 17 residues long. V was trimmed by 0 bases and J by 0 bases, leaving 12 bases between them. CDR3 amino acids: CASSQDSRRPSGNTIYF. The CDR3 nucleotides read TGCGCCAGCAGCCAAGATTCGAGACGCCCCTCTGGAAACACCATATATTTT.

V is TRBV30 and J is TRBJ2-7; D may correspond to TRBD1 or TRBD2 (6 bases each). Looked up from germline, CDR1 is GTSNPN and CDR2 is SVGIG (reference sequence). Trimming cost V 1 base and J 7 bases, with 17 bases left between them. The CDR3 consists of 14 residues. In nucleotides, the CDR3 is TGTGCCTGGAGTGGGGGGGCCTTCTACTGGGAGCAGTACTTC. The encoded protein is CAWSGGAFYWEQYF.

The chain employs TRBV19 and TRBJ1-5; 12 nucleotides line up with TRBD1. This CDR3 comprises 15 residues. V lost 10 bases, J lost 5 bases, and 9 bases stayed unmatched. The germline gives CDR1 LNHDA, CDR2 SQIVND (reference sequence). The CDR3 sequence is CATYPGTGGDQPQHF. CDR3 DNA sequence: TGTGCCACCTATCCTGGGACAGGGGGCGATCAGCCCCAGCATTTT. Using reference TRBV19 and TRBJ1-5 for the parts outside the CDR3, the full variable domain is DGGITQSPKYLFRKEGQNVTLSCEQNLNHDAMYWYRQDPGQGLRLIYYSQIVNDFQKGDIAEGYSVSREKKESFPLTVTSAQKNPTAFYLCATYPGTGGDQPQHFGDGTRLSIL.

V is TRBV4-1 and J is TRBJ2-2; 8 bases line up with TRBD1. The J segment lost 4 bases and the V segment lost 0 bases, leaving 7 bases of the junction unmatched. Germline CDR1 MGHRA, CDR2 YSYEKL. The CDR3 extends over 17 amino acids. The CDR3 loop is CASSQDPRGPGTGELFF. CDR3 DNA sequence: TGCGCCAGCAGCCAAGATCCCAGGGGGCCGGGCACCGGGGAGCTGTTTTTT.

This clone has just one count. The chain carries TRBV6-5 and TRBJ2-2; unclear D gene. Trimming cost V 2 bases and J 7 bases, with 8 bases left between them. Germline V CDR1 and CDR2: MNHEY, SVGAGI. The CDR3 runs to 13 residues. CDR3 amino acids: CASSYDRGGELFF. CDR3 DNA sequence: TGTGCCAGCAGTTACGACCGTGGCGGGGAGCTGTTTTTT.

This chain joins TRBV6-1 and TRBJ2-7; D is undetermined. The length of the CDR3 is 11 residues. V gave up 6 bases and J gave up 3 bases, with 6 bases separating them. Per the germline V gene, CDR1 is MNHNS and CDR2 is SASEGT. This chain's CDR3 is CASRRFYEQYF. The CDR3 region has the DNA TGTGCCAGCAGAAGGTTCTACGAGCAGTACTTC.

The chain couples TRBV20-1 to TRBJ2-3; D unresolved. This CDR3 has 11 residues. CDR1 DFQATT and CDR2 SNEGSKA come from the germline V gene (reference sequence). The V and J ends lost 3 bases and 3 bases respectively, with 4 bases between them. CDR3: CSARVTDTQYF. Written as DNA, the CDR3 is TGCAGTGCTAGGGTTACAGATACGCAGTATTTT.

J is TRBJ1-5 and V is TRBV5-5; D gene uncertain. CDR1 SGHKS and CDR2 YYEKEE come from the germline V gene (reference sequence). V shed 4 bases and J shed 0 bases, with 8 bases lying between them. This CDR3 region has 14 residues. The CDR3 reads CASSPLASNQPQHF. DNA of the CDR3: TGTGCCAGCAGCCCGCTAGCTAGCAATCAGCCCCAGCATTTT.

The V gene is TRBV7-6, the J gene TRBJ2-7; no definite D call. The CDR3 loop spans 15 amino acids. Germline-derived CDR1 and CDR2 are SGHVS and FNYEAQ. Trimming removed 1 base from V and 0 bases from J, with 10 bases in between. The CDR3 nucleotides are TGTGCCAGCAGCTTAGACAGTCAGAGCTCCTACGAGCAGTACTTC. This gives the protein CASSLDSQSSYEQYF.

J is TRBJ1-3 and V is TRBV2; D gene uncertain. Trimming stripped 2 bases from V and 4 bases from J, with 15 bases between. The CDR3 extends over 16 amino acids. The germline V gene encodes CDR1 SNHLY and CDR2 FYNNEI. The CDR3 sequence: CASSERTARHGNTIYF. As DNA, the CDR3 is TGTGCCAGCAGTGAAAGGACCGCGAGGCACGGAAACACCATATATTTT.

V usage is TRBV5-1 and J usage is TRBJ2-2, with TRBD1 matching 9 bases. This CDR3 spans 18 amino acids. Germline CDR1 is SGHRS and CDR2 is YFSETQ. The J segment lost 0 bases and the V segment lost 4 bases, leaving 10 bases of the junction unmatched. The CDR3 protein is CASSTGQGKWANTGELFF. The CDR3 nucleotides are TGCGCCAGCAGCACGGGACAGGGAAAATGGGCGAACACCGGGGAGCTGTTTTTT. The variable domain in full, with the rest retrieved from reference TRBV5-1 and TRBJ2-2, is KAGVTQTPRYLIKTRGQQVTLSCSPISGHRSVSWYQQTPGQGLQFLFEYFSETQRNKGNFPGRFSGRQFSNSRSEMNVSTLELGDSALYLCASSTGQGKWANTGELFFGEGSRLTVL.

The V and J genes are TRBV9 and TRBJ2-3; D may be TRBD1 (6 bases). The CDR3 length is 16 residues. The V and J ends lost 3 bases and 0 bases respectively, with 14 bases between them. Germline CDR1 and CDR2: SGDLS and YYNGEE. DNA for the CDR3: TGTGCCAGCAGCGCCCTGGGGGCCCTTAGCACAGATACGCAGTATTTT. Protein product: CASSALGALSTDTQYF. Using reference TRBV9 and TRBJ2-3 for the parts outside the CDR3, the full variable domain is DSGVTQTPKHLITATGQRVTLRCSPRSGDLSVYWYQQSLDQGLQFLIQYYNGEERAKGNILERFSAQQFPDLHSELNLSSLELGDSALYFCASSALGALSTDTQYFGPGTRLTVL.

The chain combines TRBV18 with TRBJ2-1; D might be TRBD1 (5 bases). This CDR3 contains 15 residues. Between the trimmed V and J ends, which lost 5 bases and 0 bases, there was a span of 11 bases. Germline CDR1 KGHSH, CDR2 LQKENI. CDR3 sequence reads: CASSSGSSSYNEQFF. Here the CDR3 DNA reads TGTGCCAGCTCATCAGGGTCTAGCTCCTACAATGAGCAGTTCTTC.